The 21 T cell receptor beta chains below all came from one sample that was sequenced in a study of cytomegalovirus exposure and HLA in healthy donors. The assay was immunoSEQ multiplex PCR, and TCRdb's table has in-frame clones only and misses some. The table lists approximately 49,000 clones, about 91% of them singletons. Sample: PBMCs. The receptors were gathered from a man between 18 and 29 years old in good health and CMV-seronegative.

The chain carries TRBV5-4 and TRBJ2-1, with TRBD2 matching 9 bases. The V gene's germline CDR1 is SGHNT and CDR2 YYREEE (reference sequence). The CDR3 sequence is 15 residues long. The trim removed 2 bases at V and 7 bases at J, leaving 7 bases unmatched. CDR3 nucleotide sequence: TGTGCCAGCAGCTTTAGTAGCGGGAGTAGGAATGAGCAGTTCTTC. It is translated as CASSFSSGSRNEQFF.

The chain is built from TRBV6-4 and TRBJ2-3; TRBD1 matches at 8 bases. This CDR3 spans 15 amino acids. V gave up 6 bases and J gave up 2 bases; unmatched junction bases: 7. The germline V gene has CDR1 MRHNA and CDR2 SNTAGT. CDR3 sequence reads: CASSHGQGDTDTQYF. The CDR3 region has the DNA TGTGCCAGCAGCCACGGACAGGGTGACACAGATACGCAGTATTTT.

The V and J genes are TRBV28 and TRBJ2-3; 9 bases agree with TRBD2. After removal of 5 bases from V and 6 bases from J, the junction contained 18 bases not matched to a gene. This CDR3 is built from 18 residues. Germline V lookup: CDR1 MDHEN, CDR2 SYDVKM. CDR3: CASSPQARREGPVDTQYF. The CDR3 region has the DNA TGTGCCAGCAGTCCCCAAGCTCGGCGGGAGGGCCCAGTGGATACGCAGTATTTT.

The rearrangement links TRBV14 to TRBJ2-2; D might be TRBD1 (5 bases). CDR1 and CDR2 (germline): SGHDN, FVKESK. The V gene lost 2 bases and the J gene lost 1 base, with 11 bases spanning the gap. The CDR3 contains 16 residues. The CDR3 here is CASSQRTGMNTGELFF. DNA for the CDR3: TGTGCCAGCAGCCAAAGAACAGGAATGAACACCGGGGAGCTGTTTTTT.

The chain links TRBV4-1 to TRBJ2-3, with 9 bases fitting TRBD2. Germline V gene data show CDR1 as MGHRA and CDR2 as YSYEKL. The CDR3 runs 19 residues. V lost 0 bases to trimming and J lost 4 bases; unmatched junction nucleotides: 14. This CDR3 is CASSQDPLSSGKIADTQYF. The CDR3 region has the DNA TGCGCCAGCAGCCAAGATCCGCTTTCTAGCGGGAAAATCGCAGATACGCAGTATTTT.

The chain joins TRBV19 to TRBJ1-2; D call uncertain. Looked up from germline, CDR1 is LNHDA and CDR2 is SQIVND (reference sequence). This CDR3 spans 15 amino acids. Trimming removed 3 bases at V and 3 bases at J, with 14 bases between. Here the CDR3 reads CASSMGRFIDYGYTF. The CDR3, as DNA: TGTGCCAGTAGTATGGGCAGGTTTATAGACTATGGCTACACCTTC.

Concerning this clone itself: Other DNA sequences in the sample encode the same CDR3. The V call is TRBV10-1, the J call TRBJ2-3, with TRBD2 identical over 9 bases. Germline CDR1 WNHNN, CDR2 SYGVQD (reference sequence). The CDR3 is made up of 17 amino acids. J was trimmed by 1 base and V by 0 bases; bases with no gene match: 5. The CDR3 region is CASSESYAGGGTDTQYF. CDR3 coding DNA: TGCGCCAGCAGTGAGTCGTATGCGGGGGGGGGCACAGATACGCAGTATTTT.

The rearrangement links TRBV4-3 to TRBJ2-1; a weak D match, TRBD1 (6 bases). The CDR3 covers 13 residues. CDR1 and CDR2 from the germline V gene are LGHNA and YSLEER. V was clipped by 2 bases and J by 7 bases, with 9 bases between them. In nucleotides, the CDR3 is TGCGCCAGCAGCCAAACAGGGTTGAATGAGCAGTTCTTC. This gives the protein CASSQTGLNEQFF.

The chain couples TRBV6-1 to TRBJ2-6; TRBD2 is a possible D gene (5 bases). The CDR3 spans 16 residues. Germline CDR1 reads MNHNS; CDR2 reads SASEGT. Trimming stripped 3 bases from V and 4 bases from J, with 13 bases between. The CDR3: CASSDRSGKGANVLTF. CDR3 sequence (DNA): TGTGCCAGCAGTGATCGTTCCGGGAAAGGGGCCAACGTCCTGACTTTC.

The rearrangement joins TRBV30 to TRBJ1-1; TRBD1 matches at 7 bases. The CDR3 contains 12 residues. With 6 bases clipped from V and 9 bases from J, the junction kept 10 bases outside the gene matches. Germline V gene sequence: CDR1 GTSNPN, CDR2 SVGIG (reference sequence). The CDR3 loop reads CACNPGTVQAFF. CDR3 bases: TGTGCCTGCAACCCCGGGACAGTTCAAGCTTTCTTT.

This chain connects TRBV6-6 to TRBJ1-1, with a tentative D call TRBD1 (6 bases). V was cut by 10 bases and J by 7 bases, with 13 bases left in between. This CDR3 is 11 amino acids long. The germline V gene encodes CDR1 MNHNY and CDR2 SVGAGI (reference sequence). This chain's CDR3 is CATPGQNEAFF. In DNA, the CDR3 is TGTGCCACCCCCGGACAGAATGAAGCTTTCTTT.

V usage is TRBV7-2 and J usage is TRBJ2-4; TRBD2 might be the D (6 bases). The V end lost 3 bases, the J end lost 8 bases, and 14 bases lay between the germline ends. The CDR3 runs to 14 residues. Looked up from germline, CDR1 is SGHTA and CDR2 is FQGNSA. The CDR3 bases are TGTGCCAGCAGCTTGGGGGTCGCGGGGTACATTCAGTACTTC. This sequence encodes CASSLGVAGYIQYF.

The CDR3 here is CASSPLTGSTDTQYF. In nucleotides, the CDR3 is TGTGCCAGCTCACCCTTAACAGGGTCCACAGATACGCAGTATTTT. The chain carries TRBV18 and TRBJ2-3, with a weak D call TRBD1 (6 bases). The germline CDR1 and CDR2 sequences are KGHSH and LQKENI. V lost 3 bases and J lost 2, with 12 bases in between. This CDR3 is built from 15 residues.

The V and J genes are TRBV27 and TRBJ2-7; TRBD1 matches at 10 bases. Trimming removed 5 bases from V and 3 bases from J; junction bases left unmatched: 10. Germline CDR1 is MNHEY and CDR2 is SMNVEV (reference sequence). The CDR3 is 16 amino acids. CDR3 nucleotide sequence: TGTGCCAGCAGTCCCTCGCTCGGGGACAGGGGCTACGAGCAGTACTTC. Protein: CASSPSLGDRGYEQYF.

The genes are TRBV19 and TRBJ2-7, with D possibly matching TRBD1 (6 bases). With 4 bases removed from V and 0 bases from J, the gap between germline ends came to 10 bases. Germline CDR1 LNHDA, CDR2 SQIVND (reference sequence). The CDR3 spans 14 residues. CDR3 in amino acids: CASSKLDSSYEQYF. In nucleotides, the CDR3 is TGTGCCAGTAGTAAACTGGACAGCTCCTACGAGCAGTACTTC.

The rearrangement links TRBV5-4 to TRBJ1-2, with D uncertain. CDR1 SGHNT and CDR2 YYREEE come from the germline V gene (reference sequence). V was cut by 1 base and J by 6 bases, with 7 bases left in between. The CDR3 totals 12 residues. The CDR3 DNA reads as TGTGCCAGCAGCTTGAACAGTAATGGCTACACCTTC. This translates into CASSLNSNGYTF.

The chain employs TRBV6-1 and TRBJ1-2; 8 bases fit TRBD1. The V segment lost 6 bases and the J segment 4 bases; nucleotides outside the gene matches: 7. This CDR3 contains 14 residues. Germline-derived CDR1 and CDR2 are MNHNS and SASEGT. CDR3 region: CASRAPGQGYGYTF. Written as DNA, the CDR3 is TGTGCCAGCAGAGCCCCCGGACAGGGCTATGGCTACACCTTC.

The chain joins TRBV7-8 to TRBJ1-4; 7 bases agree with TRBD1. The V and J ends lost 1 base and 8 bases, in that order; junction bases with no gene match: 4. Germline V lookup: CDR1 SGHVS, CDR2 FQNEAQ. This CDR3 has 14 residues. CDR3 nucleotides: TGTGCCAGCAGCTTAGGTCCAGGGGGAGAAAAACTGTTTTTT. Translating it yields CASSLGPGGEKLFF.

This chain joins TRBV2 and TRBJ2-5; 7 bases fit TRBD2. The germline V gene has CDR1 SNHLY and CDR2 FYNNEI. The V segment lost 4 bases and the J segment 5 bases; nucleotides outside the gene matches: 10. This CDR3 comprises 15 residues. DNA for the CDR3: TGTGCCAGCAGTGGGGGGAGGGCGCCTAGGGAGACCCAGTACTTC. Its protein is CASSGGRAPRETQYF.

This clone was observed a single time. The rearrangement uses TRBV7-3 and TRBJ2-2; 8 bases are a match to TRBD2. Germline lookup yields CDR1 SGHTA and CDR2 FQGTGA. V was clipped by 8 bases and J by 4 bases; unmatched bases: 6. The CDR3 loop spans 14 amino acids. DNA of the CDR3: TGTGCCAGCTCGCGGGCGGGGGGCACCGGGGAGCTGTTTTTT. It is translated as CASSRAGGTGELFF.

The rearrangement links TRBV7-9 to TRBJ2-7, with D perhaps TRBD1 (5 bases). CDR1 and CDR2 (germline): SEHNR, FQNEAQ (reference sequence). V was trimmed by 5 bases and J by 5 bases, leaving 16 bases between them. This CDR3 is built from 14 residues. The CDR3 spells CASSPRAGYNEQYF. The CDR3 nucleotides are TGTGCCAGCAGCCCCAGGGCAGGATATAACGAGCAGTACTTC.